One sample yielded the 9 T cell receptor beta chains listed below, sequenced in a study of shared clonotypes between healthy human individuals. Clones were sequenced by immunoSEQ multiplex PCR, and TCRdb holds only the in-frame ones, with some missing. The sample has over a million clones; around three quarters are singletons. The sequenced material came from memory CD4+ T cells from PBMCs. The subset is: CD45RA-negative fraction. All receptors come from a man between 18 and 35 years old in good health. Some clones in this sample may be carry-over from other donors' samples.

This clone has a handful of counts. Other DNA sequences in this specimen translate into the identical CDR3. The chain recombines TRBV20-1 with TRBJ1-1, with unresolved D. V lost 1 base and J 2 bases, leaving 2 bases between the germline ends. The CDR3 extends over 11 amino acids. In germline, CDR1 is DFQATT, CDR2 SNEGSKA (reference sequence). The DNA of the CDR3 is TGCAGTGCTAGAGGTAACACTGAAGCTTTCTTT. Protein sequence: CSARGNTEAFF.

This chain joins TRBV19 and TRBJ2-5; 12 nucleotides line up with TRBD2. Per the germline V gene, CDR1 is LNHDA and CDR2 is SQIVND (reference sequence). J lost 9 bases, V lost 6 bases, and 17 bases had no gene match. The CDR3 is made up of 17 amino acids. The CDR3 spells CASSRILAGGRSGAQYF. In nucleotides, the CDR3 is TGTGCCAGTAGCCGTATACTAGCGGGAGGACGAAGCGGGGCCCAGTACTTC. The full variable domain, rest sourced from reference TRBV19 and TRBJ2-5, is DGGITQSPKYLFRKEGQNVTLSCEQNLNHDAMYWYRQDPGQGLRLIYYSQIVNDFQKGDIAEGYSVSREKKESFPLTVTSAQKNPTAFYLCASSRILAGGRSGAQYFGPGTRLLVL.

In its sample, this clone was seen a few times. V is TRBV29-1 and J is TRBJ2-1; TRBD2 agrees at 11 bases. The J segment lost 3 bases and the V segment lost 0 bases, leaving 1 base of the junction unmatched. From germline, CDR1 is SQVTM and CDR2 ANQGSEA. The CDR3 contains 15 residues. CDR3 nucleotide sequence: TGCAGCGTTGAAGAGACTAGCGGGAACTACAATGAGCAGTTCTTC. This sequence encodes CSVEETSGNYNEQFF.

The chain carries TRBV4-3 and TRBJ2-5, with 10 nucleotides matching TRBD2. Germline CDR1 LGHNA, CDR2 YSLEER. V lost 4 bases, J lost 4 bases, and 3 bases stayed unmatched. The CDR3 is 14 residues long. As DNA, the CDR3 is TGCGCCAGCAGCCCTCGGACTAGCGGAGAGACCCAGTACTTC. This gives the protein CASSPRTSGETQYF.

This CDR3 is CASRVREETQYF. CDR3 in DNA: TGTGCCAGCAGGGTAAGGGAAGAGACCCAGTACTTC. The chain uses TRBV5-5 and TRBJ2-5, with D unresolved. CDR1 and CDR2 from the germline V gene are SGHKS and YYEKEE (reference sequence). V shed 5 bases and J shed 3 bases, with 8 bases lying between them. CDR3 length: 12 amino acids.

V gene TRBV7-9 combines with J gene TRBJ2-5; D might be TRBD1 (5 bases). V lost 6 bases to trimming and J lost 2 bases, with 10 bases between them. The CDR3 spans 13 residues. Germline CDR1 reads SEHNR; CDR2 reads FQNEAQ (reference sequence). CDR3 nucleotide sequence: TGTGCCAGCAGTAAAACAGGACAAGAGACCCAGTACTTC. This gives the protein CASSKTGQETQYF.

This chain joins TRBV27 and TRBJ1-2; the match to TRBD1 covers 7 bases. CDR1 is MNHEY, CDR2 SMNVEV, per germline (reference sequence). The V gene end was trimmed by 6 bases and the J gene end by 4 bases; junction bases not matched to a gene: 5. The CDR3 consists of 13 residues. The CDR3 spells CASSRRTGYGYTF. In DNA, the CDR3 is TGTGCCAGCAGCAGGAGGACAGGCTATGGCTACACCTTC.

This chain links TRBV7-2 with TRBJ1-1; D gene ambiguous. Trimming removed 3 bases from V and 2 bases from J, with 10 bases in between. Germline loops: CDR1 SGHTA, CDR2 FQGNSA. This CDR3 contains 14 residues. The CDR3 region is CASSLRTANTEAFF. The CDR3, as DNA: TGTGCCAGCAGCTTGCGGACGGCTAACACTGAAGCTTTCTTT. Variable domain in full (rest from reference TRBV7-2 and TRBJ1-1): GAGVSQSPSNKVTEKGKDVELRCDPISGHTALYWYRQSLGQGLEFLIYFQGNSAPDKSGLPSDRFSAERTGGSVSTLTIQRTQQEDSAVYLCASSLRTANTEAFFGQGTRLTVV.

The chain is built from TRBV4-1 and TRBJ2-7; D unclear. V gave up 0 bases and J gave up 12 bases, with 15 bases separating them. Looked up from germline, CDR1 is MGHRA and CDR2 is YSYEKL. The CDR3 covers 13 residues. CDR3 residues: CASSQENGGERYF. The DNA of the CDR3 is TGCGCCAGCAGCCAAGAAAATGGCGGAGAACGGTACTTC.